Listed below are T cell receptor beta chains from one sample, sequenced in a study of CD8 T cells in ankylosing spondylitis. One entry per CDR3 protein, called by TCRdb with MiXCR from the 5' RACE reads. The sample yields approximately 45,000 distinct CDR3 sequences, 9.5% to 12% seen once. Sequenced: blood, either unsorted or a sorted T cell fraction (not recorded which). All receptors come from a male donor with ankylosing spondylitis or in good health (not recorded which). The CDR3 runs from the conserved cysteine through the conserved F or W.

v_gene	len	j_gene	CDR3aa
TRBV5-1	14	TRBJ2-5	CASSLSLRKETQYF
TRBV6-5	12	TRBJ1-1	CASSNRGRGAFF
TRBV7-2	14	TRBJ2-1	CASSFSGVYNEQFF
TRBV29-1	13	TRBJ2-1	CSHRQDTYNEQFF
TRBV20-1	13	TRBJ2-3	CSARGPSTDTQYF
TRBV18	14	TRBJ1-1	CASSPRGTNTEAFF
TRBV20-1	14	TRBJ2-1	CSVQTSGGYNEQFF
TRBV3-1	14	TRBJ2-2	CASSQGTGPGELFF
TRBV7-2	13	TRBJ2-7	CASSETGAYEQYF
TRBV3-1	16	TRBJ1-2	CASSQGLPDRGYGYTF
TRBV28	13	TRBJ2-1	CASGEGSYNEQFF
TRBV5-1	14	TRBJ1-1	CASSDRQGNTEAFF
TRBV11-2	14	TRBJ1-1	CASSLSIGSTEAFF
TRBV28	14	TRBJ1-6	CASNPTGQNSPLHF
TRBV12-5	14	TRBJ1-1	CASGLPEMNTEAFF
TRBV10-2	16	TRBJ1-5	CASSESGEEPHQPQHF
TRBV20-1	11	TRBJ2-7	CSAVQSYEQYF
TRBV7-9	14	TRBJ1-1	CASSPTWLNTEAFF
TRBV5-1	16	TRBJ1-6	CASSLHRESYNSPLHF
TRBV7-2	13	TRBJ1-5	CASSFERSQPQHF
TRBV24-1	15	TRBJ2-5	CATSDFRGGEETQYF
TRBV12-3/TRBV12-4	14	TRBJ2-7	CASSPMGRAYEQYF
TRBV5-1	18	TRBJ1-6	CASSLGLDRVENNSPLHF
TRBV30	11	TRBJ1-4	CAWSIREKLFF
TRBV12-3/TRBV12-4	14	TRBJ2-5	CASSENAEQETQYF
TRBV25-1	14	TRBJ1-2	CASRGDQGAYGYTF
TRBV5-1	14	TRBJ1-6	CASRLGRPDSPLHF
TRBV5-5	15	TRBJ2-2	CASSLRTGATGELFF
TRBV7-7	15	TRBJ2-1	CASSPGTGHYNEQFF
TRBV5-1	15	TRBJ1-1	CASSLVLGGRTEAFF
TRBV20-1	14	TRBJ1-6	CSARDSTANSPLHF
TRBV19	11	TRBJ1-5	CASSIGQPQHF
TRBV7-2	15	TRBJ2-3	CASSLVSGNTDTQYF
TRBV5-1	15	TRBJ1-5	CASSLDRSPTQPQHF
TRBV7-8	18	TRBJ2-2	CASSPRTSGAGDTGELFF
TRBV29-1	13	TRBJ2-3	CSVAPGGTDTQYF
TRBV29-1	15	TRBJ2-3	CRTIRRRPGTDTQYF
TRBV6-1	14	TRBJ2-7	CASSRRQGSYEQYF
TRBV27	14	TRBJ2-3	CASSSGRSRDTQYF
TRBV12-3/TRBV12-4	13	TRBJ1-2	CASSRTGRDGYTF
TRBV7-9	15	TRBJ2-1	CASSLSGGDSGEQFF
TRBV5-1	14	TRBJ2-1	CASSNGQDYNEQFF
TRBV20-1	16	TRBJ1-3	CSTESGTGNSGNTIYF